This passage covers 18 T cell receptor beta chains from one sample sequenced in a study of spatial heterogeneity in lung cancer. This sample's time point: sample taken at primary tumor resection. A single record per CDR3 protein comes from TCRdb applying MiXCR to the 5' RACE reads. Among over 50,000 distinct CDR3 sequences listed, 6.3% were seen once. This specimen was PBMCs, taken at surgery. These receptors were obtained from a female donor with early-stage non-small cell lung cancer.

This clonotype showed up many times. This CDR3 reads CASSSGGAWNTEAFF. The CDR3 DNA sequence: TGTGCCAGCAGTTCGGGGGGCGCTTGGAACACTGAAGCTTTCTTT. The gene calls are TRBV12-3 or TRBV12-4 and TRBJ1-1; maybe TRBD1 (6 bases). The CDR3 has 15 residues. V lost 4 bases, J lost 1 base, and 13 bases lay in between.

The chain has TRBV6-2 or TRBV6-3 and TRBJ1-5; D remains unclear. Trimming took off 2 bases at V and 0 bases at J, with 5 bases between the two ends. Germline V gene sequence: CDR1 MNHEY, CDR2 SVGEGT. The CDR3 loop spans 14 amino acids. The CDR3 is CASSYANSNQPQHF. CDR3 DNA sequence: TGTGCCAGCAGTTACGCAAATAGCAATCAGCCCCAGCATTTT.

V gene TRBV6-2 or TRBV6-3 combines with J gene TRBJ1-1; no clear D gene. Germline CDR1 reads MNHEY; CDR2 reads SVGEGT. The CDR3 contains 15 residues. V lost 3 bases, J lost 0 bases, and 11 bases lay in between. In DNA form, the CDR3 reads TGTGCCAGCAGTTATCGCGGACGGCTGAACACTGAAGCTTTCTTT. This translates into CASSYRGRLNTEAFF.

This clonotype occurred many times. The gene calls are TRBV9 and TRBJ1-3, with 8 bases aligning to TRBD1. CDR1 is SGDLS, CDR2 YYNGEE, per germline. The CDR3 is 16 amino acids. Trimming cost V 2 bases and J 4 bases; bases outside gene matches: 8. CDR3 bases: TGTGCCAGCAGCGTGTTAGGACAGGGTATCGGAAACACCATATATTTT. Its translation: CASSVLGQGIGNTIYF.

This clonotype has ten or more counts. In nucleotides, the CDR3 is TGTGCCACCAGTGATTCCCGGGCCATGAACACTGAAGCTTTCTTT. This translates into CATSDSRAMNTEAFF. The V gene is TRBV24-1, the J gene TRBJ1-1; D remains unclear. The length of the CDR3 is 15 residues. V lost 2 bases, J lost 0 bases, and 9 bases lay in between. CDR1 and CDR2 (germline): KGHDR, SFDVKD.

This clonotype has a count of ten or more. This chain joins TRBV7-9 and TRBJ2-3; TRBD1 is a possible D gene (5 bases). The length of the CDR3 is 14 residues. V lost 8 bases to trimming and J lost 0 bases, with 12 bases between them. Germline loops: CDR1 SEHNR, CDR2 FQNEAQ (reference sequence). CDR3 coding DNA: TGTGCCAGCGGCCCTAGGGGCAGCACAGATACGCAGTATTTT. Amino acid sequence: CASGPRGSTDTQYF.

This clonotype was counted ten times or more. J is TRBJ2-1 and V is TRBV20-1, with TRBD2 as a possible D gene (6 bases). Trimming cost V 0 bases and J 6 bases, with 12 bases left between them. The germline CDR1 and CDR2 sequences are DFQATT and SNEGSKA (reference sequence). There are 14 residues in the CDR3. CDR3 DNA: TGCAGTGCTAGAGATTGGAGGGGTAGCAATGAGCAGTTCTTC. Encoded protein: CSARDWRGSNEQFF.

CDR3 protein: CSARGGLARSSTDTQYF. CDR3 nucleotides: TGCAGTGCTAGAGGGGGACTAGCGAGATCTAGCACAGATACGCAGTATTTT. V and J are TRBV20-1 and TRBJ2-3; 10 nucleotides agree with TRBD2. Germline V gene sequence: CDR1 DFQATT, CDR2 SNEGSKA (reference sequence). Trimming at V came to 1 base and at J to 0 bases, leaving 7 bases not matched to a gene. This CDR3 has 17 residues.

This clonotype has more than one count but fewer than ten. The J gene is TRBJ2-2, the V gene TRBV5-4, with D perhaps given as TRBD1 or TRBD2 (5 bases each). The CDR3 is made up of 15 amino acids. The V end was cut by 0 bases, the J end by 6 bases, with 12 bases between. Per the germline V gene, CDR1 is SGHNT and CDR2 is YYREEE (reference sequence). The DNA of the CDR3 is TGTGCCAGCAGCTTGGCGGGGCGCAACGCCGGGGAGCTGTTTTTT. This gives the protein CASSLAGRNAGELFF.

This clonotype came up many times. J is TRBJ2-1 and V is TRBV6-5; 7 nucleotides match TRBD2. Unmatched junction bases numbered 10, after V lost 3 bases and J lost 8 bases. Germline CDR1 is MNHEY and CDR2 is SVGAGI. This CDR3 is built from 15 residues. The DNA for the CDR3 is TGTGCCAGCAGTTATGCGGATGCCCGGGGGGATGAGCAGTTCTTC. Amino acids: CASSYADARGDEQFF.

The genes are TRBV11-2 and TRBJ2-2, with D perhaps matching TRBD1 (5 bases). V lost 1 base, J lost 7 bases, and 7 bases lay in between. The length of the CDR3 is 13 residues. The V gene's germline CDR1 is SGHAT and CDR2 FQNNGV. Written as DNA, the CDR3 is TGTGCCAGCAGCTTAGCAGGGATCGGGGAGCTGTTTTTT. It is translated as CASSLAGIGELFF.

As to this clonotype: With a much larger clone just one base away, this may be a read error. The V gene is TRBV6-2 or TRBV6-3, the J gene TRBJ2-3, with 8 bases matching TRBD1. Germline V gene lookup returns CDR1 MNHEY and CDR2 SVGEGT. The CDR3 length is 13 residues. The trim removed 7 bases at V and 4 bases at J, leaving 4 bases unmatched. The CDR3 is CASKGQVADTQYF. In nucleotides, the CDR3 is TGTGCCAGCAAGGGACAGGTGGCAGATACGCAGTATTTT.

This clonotype was detected many times. For the CDR3, the DNA is TGCGCCAGCAGTGAGGAGGGGATGAGGACTGAAGCTTTCTTT. It specifies CASSEEGMRTEAFF. This chain uses TRBV10-1 with TRBJ1-1; D is possibly TRBD1 (5 bases). CDR1 is WNHNN, CDR2 SYGVQD, per germline (reference sequence). The CDR3 is 14 residues long. V was pared by 2 bases and J by 5 bases, with 12 bases between.

V is TRBV9 and J is TRBJ2-7; TRBD1 is a possible D gene (5 bases). CDR3 length: 14 residues. Germline lookup yields CDR1 SGDLS and CDR2 YYNGEE. Trimming pared 0 bases from V and 5 bases from J, leaving 12 bases between. CDR3 nucleotides: TGTGCCAGCAGCGTAGGTAGGGGAAAAGACGAGCAGTACTTC. Its protein product is CASSVGRGKDEQYF. Full variable domain (missing parts from reference TRBV9 and TRBJ2-7): DSGVTQTPKHLITATGQRVTLRCSPRSGDLSVYWYQQSLDQGLQFLIQYYNGEERAKGNILERFSAQQFPDLHSELNLSSLELGDSALYFCASSVGRGKDEQYFGPGTRLTVT.

This rearrangement joins TRBV5-1 to TRBJ2-1; D gene ambiguous. The CDR3 spans 12 residues. V gave up 0 bases and J gave up 9 bases, with 7 bases separating them. Germline V CDR1 and CDR2: SGHRS, YFSETQ. CDR3 nucleotides: TGCGCCAGCAGCTTGGCCATTGGTGAGCAGTTCTTC. It translates to CASSLAIGEQFF.

This clonotype was seen more than once but under ten times. This chain joins TRBV9 and TRBJ2-3; D gene ambiguous. CDR1 and CDR2 from the germline V gene are SGDLS and YYNGEE. The CDR3 runs 12 residues. Trimming removed 3 bases at V and 2 bases at J, with 4 bases between. CDR3 coding DNA: TGTGCCAGCAGCGCTTACACAGATACGCAGTATTTT. Translation: CASSAYTDTQYF.

V and J are TRBV19 and TRBJ1-4; the D is unclear. Per the germline V gene, CDR1 is LNHDA and CDR2 is SQIVND (reference sequence). V lost 0 bases and J 7 bases, leaving 9 bases between the germline ends. The CDR3 is 14 residues long. The chain's CDR3 is CASSIDPGSEKLFF. The CDR3, as DNA: TGTGCCAGTAGTATAGATCCAGGCAGTGAAAAACTGTTTTTT.

V gene TRBV20-1 combines with J gene TRBJ2-1; no definite D call. The CDR3 consists of 11 residues. Germline CDR1 and CDR2: DFQATT and SNEGSKA (reference sequence). Trimming pared 6 bases from V and 7 bases from J, leaving 10 bases between. The CDR3 loop reads CSAAASNEQFF. As DNA, the CDR3 is TGCAGTGCGGCGGCGTCGAATGAGCAGTTCTTC.